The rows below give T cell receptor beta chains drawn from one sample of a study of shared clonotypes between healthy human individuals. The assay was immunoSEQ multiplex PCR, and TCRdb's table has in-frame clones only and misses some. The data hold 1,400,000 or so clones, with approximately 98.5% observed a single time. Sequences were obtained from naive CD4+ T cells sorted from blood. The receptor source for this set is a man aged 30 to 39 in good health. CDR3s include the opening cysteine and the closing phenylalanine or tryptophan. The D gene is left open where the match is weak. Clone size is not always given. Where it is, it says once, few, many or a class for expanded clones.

cdr3_aa: CASSGRRPSHSYNEQFF; clone_size: .; j_call: TRBJ2-1; v_call: TRBV6-1; d_call: .
cdr3_aa: CASSAGGNAGELFF; clone_size: .; j_call: TRBJ2-2; v_call: TRBV2; d_call: TRBD2
cdr3_aa: CSVEEGQAGETQYF; clone_size: .; j_call: TRBJ2-5; v_call: TRBV29-1; d_call: TRBD1
cdr3_aa: CASSSGRGELFF; clone_size: .; j_call: TRBJ2-2; v_call: TRBV5-1; d_call: .
cdr3_aa: CSGRGTTNEKLFF; clone_size: .; j_call: TRBJ1-4; v_call: TRBV29-1; d_call: .
cdr3_aa: CASGLTGTSGYNEQFF; clone_size: .; j_call: TRBJ2-1; v_call: TRBV5-4; d_call: TRBD2
cdr3_aa: CASTRGGRNTGELFF; clone_size: .; j_call: TRBJ2-2; v_call: TRBV7-9; d_call: .
cdr3_aa: CASSPAAGGTYEQYF; clone_size: .; j_call: TRBJ2-7; v_call: TRBV5-1; d_call: TRBD2
cdr3_aa: CASSPSGSTDTQYF; clone_size: once; j_call: TRBJ2-3; v_call: TRBV7-9; d_call: .
cdr3_aa: CASSRTLFSEYKKLFF; clone_size: .; j_call: TRBJ1-4; v_call: TRBV4-3; d_call: .
cdr3_aa: CASSFDRGPANTEAFF; clone_size: .; j_call: TRBJ1-1; v_call: TRBV28; d_call: TRBD1
cdr3_aa: CASSLGARGVDEQFF; clone_size: .; j_call: TRBJ2-1; v_call: TRBV27; d_call: .
cdr3_aa: CASSIFRGLGQPQHF; clone_size: .; j_call: TRBJ1-5; v_call: TRBV19; d_call: .
cdr3_aa: CASSFPPVPQYF; clone_size: .; j_call: TRBJ2-5; v_call: TRBV5-1; d_call: .